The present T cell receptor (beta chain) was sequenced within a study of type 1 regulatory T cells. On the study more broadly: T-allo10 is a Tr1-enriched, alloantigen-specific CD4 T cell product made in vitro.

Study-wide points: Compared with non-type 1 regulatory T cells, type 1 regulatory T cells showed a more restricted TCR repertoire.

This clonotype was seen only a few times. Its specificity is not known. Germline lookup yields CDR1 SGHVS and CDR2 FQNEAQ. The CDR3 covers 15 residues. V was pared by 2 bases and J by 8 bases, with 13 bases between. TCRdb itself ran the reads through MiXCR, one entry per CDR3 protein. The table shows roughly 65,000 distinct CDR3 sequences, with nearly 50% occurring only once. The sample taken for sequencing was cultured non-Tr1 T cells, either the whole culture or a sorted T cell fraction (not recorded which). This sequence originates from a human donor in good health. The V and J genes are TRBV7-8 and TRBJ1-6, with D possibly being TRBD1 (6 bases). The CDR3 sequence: CASSLTGKNDSPLHF. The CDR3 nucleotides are TGTGCCAGCAGCTTAACAGGGAAGAATGATTCACCCCTCCACTTT. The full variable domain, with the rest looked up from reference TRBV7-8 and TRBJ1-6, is GAGVSQSPRYKVAKRGQDVALRCDPISGHVSLFWYQQALGQGPEFLTYFQNEAQLDKSGLPSDRFFAERPEGSVSTLKIQRTQQEDSAVYLCASSLTGKNDSPLHFGNGTRLTVT.